This T cell receptor beta chain is drawn from a study of OX40 agonist ivuxolimab in advanced cancers. Trimming shortened V by 6 bases and J by 5 bases, and 13 bases separated the two germline ends. Germline-derived CDR1 and CDR2 are MGHRA and YSYEKL. There are 13 residues in the CDR3. TCRdb's copy holds only in-frame clones and misses some; the assay was immunoSEQ multiplex PCR. The sample contains 70,000 to 100,000 clones, 80% to 90% of which appear only once. The receptor was isolated from an adult with an advanced solid tumor such as melanoma, head and neck, liver or kidney cancer. V usage is TRBV4-1 and J usage is TRBJ2-5; D not resolved. This specimen was CD4+ or CD8+ T cells sorted from blood, taken in a trial of the OX40 agonist ivuxolimab. Here the CDR3 reads CASSPSPRETQYF. The CDR3 bases are TGCGCCAGCAGTCCCTCCCCCAGGGAGACCCAGTACTTC.